This TCR beta chain was captured in a study of blood T cell repertoires in COVID-19. Study in general: T cells, B-cell-depleted T cells, or PBMCs provided the cDNA or gDNA that served as material.

TCRdb's table, derived via immunoSEQ multiplex PCR, lists solely in-frame clones and lacks some. The data hold roughly 63,000 clones, with approximately 90% observed a single time. Sequencing used peripheral blood. This sequence originates from a man in his 60s with acute or convalescent COVID-19.

This chain's CDR3 is CASNTGVASNEQYF. The CDR3 DNA is TGTGCCAGCAACACGGGGGTGGCGAGTAACGAGCAGTACTTC. The chain links TRBV9 to TRBJ2-7; tentatively, D is TRBD2 (6 bases). Trimming left V 6 bases short and J 5 bases short, with 18 bases between. This CDR3 has 14 amino acids. Germline loops: CDR1 SGDLS, CDR2 YYNGEE.